This TCR beta chain was observed in a study of Ad26.COV2.S vaccination and SARS-CoV-2 variants. Regarding this clone: The sample has other DNA sequences that encode this CDR3 too.

This CDR3 comprises 14 residues. Germline lookup yields CDR1 SGHNT and CDR2 YENEEA. Trimming removed 3 bases from V and 4 bases from J, with 10 bases in between. As to treatment: 19 received Ad26.COV2.S at low or high dose, single or two shots; five or six received placebo; per-sample allocation not given. It was on day 63 after the first vaccine or placebo injection that samples were taken. The protocol was immunoSEQ multiplex PCR, while the TCRdb copy is restricted to in-frame clones and leaves out a portion. This sample carries a few hundred thousand clones, roughly 88% of them seen once, and the ten largest clones take 3.6%.

The receptor comes from a person aged 18 to 65 who received the Ad26.COV2.S COVID-19 vaccine or a placebo. V gene TRBV11-3 combines with J gene TRBJ2-1; D is perhaps TRBD2 (6 bases). The sequencing here drew on peripheral blood, taken in a trial of Ad26.COV2.S vaccine versus placebo. In nucleotides, the CDR3 is TGTGCCAGCAGCTTCGGGGGACCATACAATGAGCAGTTCTTC. Its translation is CASSFGGPYNEQFF.